Listed below are T cell receptor beta chains from one sample, sequenced in a study of OX40 agonist ivuxolimab in advanced cancers. Repertoires were generated with immunoSEQ multiplex PCR, while TCRdb's copy carries only in-frame clones and drops some. The data contain 61,000 or so clones, about 87% of them singletons. This specimen consisted of CD4+ or CD8+ T cells sorted from blood, obtained in a trial of the OX40 agonist ivuxolimab. The receptors derive from an adult with an advanced solid tumor such as melanoma, head and neck, liver or kidney cancer. Both conserved end residues are part of each CDR3. Fields, in order: clone size, J gene, D gene, V gene, CDR3 protein, CDR3 DNA. The D gene is left open where the match is weak. The listing skips clone size in some rows; elsewhere it reads once, few, many or a size class.

.	TRBJ2-1	.	TRBV11-3	CASSSQEGGEQFF	TGTGCCAGCAGCTCCCAGGAAGGGGGTGAGCAGTTCTTC
many	TRBJ1-6	TRBD1	TRBV5-1	CASSLALGTGNNSPLHF	TGCGCCAGCAGCTTGGCGTTGGGGACAGGGAATAATTCACCCCTCCACTTT
.	TRBJ1-1	TRBD1	TRBV10-3	CAISPGTGQTEAFF	TGTGCCATCAGTCCCGGGACAGGGCAAACTGAAGCTTTCTTT
.	TRBJ2-7	.	TRBV5-1	CASSPGDGYEQYF	TGCGCCAGCAGCCCTGGGGACGGCTACGAGCAGTACTTC
.	TRBJ2-1	TRBD2	TRBV6-6	CASRNSGSSYNEQFF	TGTGCCAGCAGAAATAGCGGGAGCTCCTACAATGAGCAGTTCTTC
.	TRBJ2-1	TRBD2	TRBV11-3	CASSTLAGDEQFF	TGTGCCAGCAGCACACTAGCGGGAGATGAGCAGTTCTTC
once	TRBJ2-3	TRBD2	TRBV7-2	CASSAQAGGIDTQYF	TGTGCCAGCAGCGCCCAAGCGGGAGGGATCGATACGCAGTATTTT
.	TRBJ1-1	TRBD1	TRBV29-1	CSVLGQGAGTEAFF	TGCAGCGTCCTCGGACAGGGGGCTGGCACTGAAGCTTTCTTT
.	TRBJ2-1	.	TRBV5-6	CASSGRETLSSYNEQFF	TGTGCCAGCAGTGGACGGGAGACCCTCAGCTCCTACAATGAGCAGTTCTTC
.	TRBJ1-5	.	TRBV5-1	CASSPDTNQPQHF	TGCGCCAGCAGCCCGGACACCAATCAGCCCCAGCATTTT
.	TRBJ2-3	TRBD1	TRBV6-5	CASSRDTGVSDTQYF	TGTGCCAGCAGTAGGGATACAGGGGTTTCAGATACGCAGTATTTT
.	TRBJ2-7	TRBD2	TRBV7-2	CASSLERTSGYEQYF	TGTGCCAGCAGCTTAGAGAGGACTAGCGGCTACGAGCAGTACTTC
.	TRBJ2-1	.	TRBV20-1	CSAPGVNEQFF	TGCAGTGCTCCAGGGGTAAATGAGCAGTTCTTC
.	TRBJ1-1	TRBD1	TRBV5-5	CASSRTGFRDTEAFF	TGTGCCAGCAGCAGGACAGGGTTTAGGGACACTGAAGCTTTCTTT
.	TRBJ2-5	.	TRBV7-2	CASSLTGPLGTQYF	TGTGCCAGCAGCTTAACGGGGCCTCTGGGGACCCAGTACTTC
once	TRBJ1-1	.	TRBV7-2	CASSLVGRSTEAFF	TGTGCCAGCAGCTTAGTTGGCAGGTCCACTGAAGCTTTCTTT
.	TRBJ1-1	.	TRBV5-6	CASSLAAGGVENTEAFF	TGTGCCAGCAGCCTGGCGGCAGGCGGGGTTGAAAACACTGAAGCTTTCTTT
.	TRBJ2-2	.	TRBV7-3	CASSLMAANTGELFF	TGTGCCAGCAGCTTAATGGCTGCGAACACCGGGGAGCTGTTTTTT
once	TRBJ2-3	TRBD2	TRBV10-3	CAISDPGGRRGTDTQYF	TGTGCCATCAGTGACCCAGGCGGGAGACGGGGCACAGATACGCAGTATTTT
.	TRBJ1-3	.	TRBV18	CASSPVRRGSGNTIYF	TGTGCCAGCTCACCAGTCCGGAGGGGCTCAGGAAACACCATATATTTT
.	TRBJ1-1	.	TRBV5-6	CASSGATEGRGSTEAFF	TGTGCCAGCAGCGGGGCTACAGAGGGCCGAGGGAGCACTGAAGCTTTCTTT
.	TRBJ2-7	TRBD2	TRBV5-1	CASSLVPSGASSYEQYF	TGCGCCAGCAGCTTGGTCCCTAGCGGGGCGAGCTCCTACGAGCAGTACTTC
.	TRBJ1-4	TRBD1	TRBV19	CASSIAGQGLEKLFF	TGTGCCAGTAGTATAGCGGGACAGGGTCTAGAAAAACTGTTTTTT
.	TRBJ1-5	.	TRBV4-1	CASSLHGLSNQPQHF	TGCGCCAGCAGCCTCCACGGGTTGAGCAATCAGCCCCAGCATTTT
.	TRBJ2-1	.	TRBV28	CASSPPPYNEQFF	TGTGCCAGCAGTCCGCCCCCTTACAATGAGCAGTTCTTC
.	TRBJ2-1	.	TRBV27	CASISQGHNEQFF	TGTGCCAGCATCTCGCAGGGTCACAATGAGCAGTTCTTC
medium-sized	TRBJ2-2	.	TRBV7-2	CASSPRNTGELFF	TGTGCCAGCAGCCCGAGGAACACCGGGGAGCTGTTTTTT
.	TRBJ1-4	TRBD1	TRBV5-4	CASSLRDSAHEKLFF	TGTGCCAGCAGCCTCCGGGACAGCGCCCATGAAAAACTGTTTTTT
once	TRBJ2-3	TRBD2	TRBV7-2	CASSRLPGLAGGSSNTQYF	TGTGCCAGCAGCAGGTTACCGGGACTAGCGGGGGGATCGAGTAACACGCAGTATTTT
.	TRBJ1-2	.	TRBV6-5	CASRSRGGDGYTF	TGTGCCAGCAGGTCCCGGGGGGGGGATGGCTACACCTTC
.	TRBJ1-5	.	TRBV18	CASSGEGGNNQPQHF	TGTGCCAGCTCCGGTGAGGGAGGGAACAATCAGCCCCAGCATTTT
.	TRBJ1-3	.	TRBV6-5	CASREISGNTIYF	TGTGCCAGCAGGGAGATCTCTGGAAACACCATATATTTT
many	TRBJ1-2	.	TRBV5-1	CASSLPGFGAGVSGYTF	TGCGCCAGCAGCTTGCCTGGATTTGGTGCAGGGGTCTCTGGCTACACCTTC
.	TRBJ1-4	TRBD1	TRBV5-5	CASSWTGDTNEKLFF	TGTGCCAGCAGCTGGACAGGGGACACTAATGAAAAACTGTTTTTT
once	TRBJ2-5	TRBD2	TRBV9	CASSVSGGARETQYF	TGTGCCAGCAGCGTTAGCGGGGGGGCGCGAGAGACCCAGTACTTC
.	TRBJ1-1	.	TRBV5-4	CASSPERRGGTEAFF	TGTGCCAGCAGCCCCGAACGGCGGGGGGGCACTGAAGCTTTCTTT
.	TRBJ2-3	.	TRBV19	CASSIDRGDTQYF	TGTGCCAGTAGTATAGATCGGGGAGATACGCAGTATTTT
.	TRBJ1-3	.	TRBV7-6	CASSRGQSSSGNTIYF	TGTGCCAGCAGCCGAGGGCAGAGTAGCTCTGGAAACACCATATATTTT
once	TRBJ2-2	TRBD2	TRBV5-4	CASSWGLAGNTGELFF	TGTGCCAGCAGCTGGGGACTAGCGGGGAACACCGGGGAGCTGTTTTTT
few	TRBJ1-2	.	TRBV18	CASSREPLYGYTF	TGTGCCAGCTCCCGGGAGCCACTCTATGGCTACACCTTC
.	TRBJ2-7	.	TRBV19	CASSPMGRLQGARHEQYF	TGTGCCAGTAGTCCCATGGGGCGGCTACAGGGCGCAAGGCACGAGCAGTACTTC
.	TRBJ2-1	.	TRBV18	CASSPAPSYNEQFF	TGTGCCAGCTCACCAGCTCCCTCCTACAATGAGCAGTTCTTC
.	TRBJ1-1	.	TRBV5-8	CASSRSWGNTEAFF	TGTGCCAGCAGCCGCTCGTGGGGAAACACTGAAGCTTTCTTT
.	TRBJ2-1	.	TRBV9	CASSVAGRGPSYNEQFF	TGTGCCAGCAGCGTAGCTGGGCGAGGACCGTCCTACAATGAGCAGTTCTTC
.	TRBJ2-7	.	TRBV27	CASSLRAGAGWTYEQYF	TGTGCCAGCAGTTTACGGGCAGGGGCAGGGTGGACCTACGAGCAGTACTTC
.	TRBJ2-5	.	TRBV29-1	CSVEERGTEETQYF	TGCAGCGTTGAAGAGAGGGGGACCGAAGAGACCCAGTACTTC
.	TRBJ2-1	.	TRBV5-1	CASSPGLLQVQFF	TGCGCCAGCAGCCCCGGACTCTTACAGGTGCAGTTCTTC
.	TRBJ1-2	.	TRBV7-2	CASSQNSQDWRGYTF	TGTGCCAGCAGCCAAAACTCGCAGGACTGGCGGGGCTACACCTTC
.	TRBJ2-2	.	TRBV30	CAWSVAPGELFF	TGTGCCTGGAGTGTAGCCCCCGGGGAGCTGTTTTTT
.	TRBJ1-2	.	TRBV7-2	CASSLGAGNYGYTF	TGTGCCAGCAGCTTAGGGGCAGGGAACTATGGCTACACCTTC